This TCR beta chain was obtained from a study of CD8+CD57+ T cells in acquired aplastic anemia. Study-level points and caveats: A significant difference in CD8+ Simpson's diversity between patients and controls was not found.

TCR beta VDJ and CDR3 profiling used genomic DNA as template. TCRdb re-analysed the reads in MiXCR, keeping a single row per CDR3 protein. The data hold approximately 80,000 distinct CDR3 sequences, with approximately 70% observed a single time. Flow cytometry had shown expanded CD8+CD57+ cells in the patients chosen for sequencing. Notes on this clonotype: Antigen: not known.

Sequenced material: sorted CD4+, CD8+, or CD8+CD57+ T cells (not recorded which) from PBMCs. This TCR was recovered from a human donor with aplastic anemia.

In DNA, the CDR3 is TGCGCCAGCCGCACGAGTGGGGGGAAGTACTACGAGCAGTACTTC. Translated, it gives CASRTSGGKYYEQYF. The rearrangement joins TRBV5-1 to TRBJ2-7; perhaps TRBD2 as D (6 bases). From germline, CDR1 is SGHRS and CDR2 YFSETQ. V was pared by 7 bases and J by 3 bases, with 20 bases between. CDR3 size: 15 residues.